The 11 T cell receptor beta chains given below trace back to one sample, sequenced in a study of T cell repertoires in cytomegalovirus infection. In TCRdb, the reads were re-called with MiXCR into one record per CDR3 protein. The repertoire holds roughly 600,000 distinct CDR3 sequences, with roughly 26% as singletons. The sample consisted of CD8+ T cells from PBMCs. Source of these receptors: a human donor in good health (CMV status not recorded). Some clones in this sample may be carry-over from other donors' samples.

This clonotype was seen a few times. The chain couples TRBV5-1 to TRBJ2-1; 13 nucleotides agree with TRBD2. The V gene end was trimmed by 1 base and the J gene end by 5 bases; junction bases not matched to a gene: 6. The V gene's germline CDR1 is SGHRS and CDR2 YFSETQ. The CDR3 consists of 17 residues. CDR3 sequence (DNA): TGCGCCAGCAGCTTGTACGGGACTAGCGGGGTAGACAATGAGCAGTTCTTC. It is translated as CASSLYGTSGVDNEQFF.

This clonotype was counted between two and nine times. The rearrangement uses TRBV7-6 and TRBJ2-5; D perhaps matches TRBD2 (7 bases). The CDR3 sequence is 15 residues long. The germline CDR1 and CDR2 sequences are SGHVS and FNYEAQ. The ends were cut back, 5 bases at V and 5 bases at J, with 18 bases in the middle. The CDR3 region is CASSKLKGGMETQYF. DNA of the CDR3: TGTGCCAGCAGCAAACTCAAGGGGGGGATGGAGACCCAGTACTTC.

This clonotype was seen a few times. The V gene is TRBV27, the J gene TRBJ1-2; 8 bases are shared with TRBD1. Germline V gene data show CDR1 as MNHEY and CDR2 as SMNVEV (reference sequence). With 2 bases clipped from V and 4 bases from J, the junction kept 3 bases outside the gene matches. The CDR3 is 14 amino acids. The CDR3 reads CASSLQGAPYGYTF. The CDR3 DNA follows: TGTGCCAGCAGTTTACAGGGGGCACCCTATGGCTACACCTTC.

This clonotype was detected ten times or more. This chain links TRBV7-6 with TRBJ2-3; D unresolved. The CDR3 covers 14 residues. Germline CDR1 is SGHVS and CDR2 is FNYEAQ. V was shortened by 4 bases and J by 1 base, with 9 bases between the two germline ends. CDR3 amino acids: CASSSRKGTDTQYF. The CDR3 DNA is TGTGCCAGCAGCTCCCGGAAGGGCACAGATACGCAGTATTTT. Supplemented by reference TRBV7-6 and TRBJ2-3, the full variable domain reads GAGVSQSPRYKVTKRGQDVALRCDPISGHVSLYWYRQALGQGPEFLTYFNYEAQQDKSGLPNDRFSAERPEGSISTLTIQRTEQRDSAMYRCASSSRKGTDTQYFGPGTRLTVL.

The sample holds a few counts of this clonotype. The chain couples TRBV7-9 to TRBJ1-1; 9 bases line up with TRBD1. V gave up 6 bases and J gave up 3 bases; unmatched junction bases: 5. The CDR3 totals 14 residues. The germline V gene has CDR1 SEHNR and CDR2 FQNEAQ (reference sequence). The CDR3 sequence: CASSTGQGYTEAFF. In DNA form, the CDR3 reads TGTGCCAGCAGTACGGGACAGGGATACACTGAAGCTTTCTTT.

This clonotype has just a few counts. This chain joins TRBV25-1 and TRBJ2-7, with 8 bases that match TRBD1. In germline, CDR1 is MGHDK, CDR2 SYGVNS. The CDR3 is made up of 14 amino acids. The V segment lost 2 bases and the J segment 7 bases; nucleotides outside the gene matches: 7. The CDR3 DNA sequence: TGTGCCAGCAGTGAACCCCAGGGGGCGCGGGAGCAGTACTTC. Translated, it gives CASSEPQGAREQYF.

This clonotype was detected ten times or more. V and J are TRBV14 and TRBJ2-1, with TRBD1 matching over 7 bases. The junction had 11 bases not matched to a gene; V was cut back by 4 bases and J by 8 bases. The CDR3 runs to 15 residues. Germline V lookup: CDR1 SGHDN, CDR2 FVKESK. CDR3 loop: CASSPRTGVDDEQFF. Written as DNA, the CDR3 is TGTGCCAGCAGCCCCCGCACAGGGGTCGACGATGAGCAGTTCTTC.

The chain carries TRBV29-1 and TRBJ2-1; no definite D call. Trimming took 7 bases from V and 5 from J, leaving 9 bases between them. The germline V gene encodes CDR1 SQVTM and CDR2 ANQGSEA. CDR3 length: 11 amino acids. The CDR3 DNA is TGCAGCGCCGAGTGGGACAATGAGCAGTTCTTC. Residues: CSAEWDNEQFF.

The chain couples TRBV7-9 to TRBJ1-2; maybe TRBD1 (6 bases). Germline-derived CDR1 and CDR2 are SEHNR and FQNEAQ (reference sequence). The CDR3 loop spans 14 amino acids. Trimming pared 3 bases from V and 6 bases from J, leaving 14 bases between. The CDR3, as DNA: TGTGCCAGCAGCTTGGGGGGGGGGCGACATGGCTACACCTTC. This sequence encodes CASSLGGGRHGYTF.

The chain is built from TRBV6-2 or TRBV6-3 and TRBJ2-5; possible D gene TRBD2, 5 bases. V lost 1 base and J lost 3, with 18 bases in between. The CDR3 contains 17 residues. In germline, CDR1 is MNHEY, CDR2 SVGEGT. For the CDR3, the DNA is TGTGCCAGCAGTTACTACTACACCCTCAGGCGGGAAGAGACCCAGTACTTC. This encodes CASSYYYTLRREETQYF.

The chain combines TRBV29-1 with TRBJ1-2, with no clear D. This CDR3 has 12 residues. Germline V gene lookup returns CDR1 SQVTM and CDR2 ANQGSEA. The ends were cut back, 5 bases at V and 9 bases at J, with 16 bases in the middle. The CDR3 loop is CSVISPGRSYTF. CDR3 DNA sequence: TGCAGCGTTATTAGCCCCGGAAGGAGCTACACCTTC.